The 25 T cell receptor beta chains listed next were all sequenced from one sample in a study of early T cells in non-severe SARS-CoV-2 infection. TCRdb processed the 5' RACE reads anew with MiXCR; each CDR3 protein has one entry. The sample lists roughly 56,000 distinct CDR3 sequences; 12% were seen once. The sample taken for sequencing was whole blood. These receptors all stem from an adult who was a healthcare worker with PCR-confirmed SARS-CoV-2 infection or an uninfected control (not recorded which).

This clonotype was recorded many times. The V gene is TRBV3-1, the J gene TRBJ2-7, with no clear D. Trimming left V 2 bases short and J 6 bases short, with 8 bases between. This CDR3 contains 12 residues. Germline CDR1 reads LGHDT; CDR2 reads YNNKEL (reference sequence). Here the CDR3 DNA reads TGTGCCAGCAGCCAAAAAGTGCGCGAGCAGTACTTC. Its protein is CASSQKVREQYF.

This clonotype was counted ten times or more. The rearrangement joins TRBV7-6 to TRBJ1-6; no firm D call. CDR3 length: 16 residues. V lost 6 bases and J 6 bases, leaving 18 bases between the germline ends. In germline, CDR1 is SGHVS, CDR2 FNYEAQ. This CDR3 is CASSLTRHSLNSPLHF. The CDR3 coding sequence is TGTGCCAGCAGTTTAACCCGGCACAGTCTTAATTCACCCCTCCACTTT.

This clonotype was observed a few times. The chain links TRBV4-3 to TRBJ2-1; 9 bases match TRBD2. This CDR3 comprises 15 residues. Germline V CDR1 and CDR2: LGHNA, YSLEER. Germline trimming cut 4 bases from V and 7 bases from J; bases unmatched to any gene: 8. The CDR3 loop is CASSPVLAGRNEQFF. CDR3 DNA: TGCGCCAGCAGCCCGGTGCTAGCGGGAAGGAATGAGCAGTTCTTC.

Worth noting for this clonotype: This may come from a read error, since a much larger clone is one base off. The V gene is TRBV11-2, the J gene TRBJ1-6; D unclear. CDR3 length equals 15 residues. Germline-derived CDR1 and CDR2 are SGHAT and FQNNGV. As DNA, the CDR3 is TGTGCCAGCAGCTCAATAACAATACGAAATTCATCCCTCCACTTT. Its protein is CASSSITIRNSSLHF.

In this sample, this clonotype turned up many times. The V and J genes are TRBV10-3 and TRBJ2-1; 14 bases match TRBD2. The CDR3 loop spans 18 amino acids. The V and J ends lost 2 bases and 2 bases, in that order; junction bases with no gene match: 5. Germline V CDR1 and CDR2: ENHRY, SYGVKD. The CDR3, as DNA: TGTGCCATCAGTGAGAGATGGACTAGCGGGGGGACCTACAATGAGCAGTTCTTC. Translated, it gives CAISERWTSGGTYNEQFF.

This clonotype came up many times. The chain combines TRBV6-5 with TRBJ2-1; 11 nucleotides agree with TRBD2. V lost 5 bases to trimming and J lost 2 bases; unmatched junction nucleotides: 2. Germline loops: CDR1 MNHEY, CDR2 SVGAGI. The CDR3 has 15 amino acids. CDR3: CASSVAGGPYNEQFF. The CDR3 nucleotides read TGTGCCAGCAGTGTAGCGGGAGGGCCCTACAATGAGCAGTTCTTC.

The rearrangement links TRBV20-1 to TRBJ2-7; a possible D gene is TRBD2 (5 bases). This CDR3 is built from 14 residues. The V and J ends lost 0 bases and 0 bases respectively, with 9 bases between them. The germline CDR1 and CDR2 sequences are DFQATT and SNEGSKA (reference sequence). CDR3 in amino acids: CSAREPGSSYEQYF. The CDR3 bases are TGCAGTGCTAGAGAACCGGGGAGCTCCTACGAGCAGTACTTC.

V is TRBV28 and J is TRBJ1-6; D unclear. The CDR3 has 18 amino acids. Germline V lookup: CDR1 MDHEN, CDR2 SYDVKM. The V end lost 5 bases, the J end lost 7 bases, and 24 bases lay between the germline ends. CDR3 protein: CASSAFPGARRRNSPLHF. CDR3 DNA sequence: TGTGCCAGCAGTGCCTTCCCGGGAGCAAGAAGGAGGAATTCACCCCTCCACTTT.

As concerns this clonotype: This may come from a read error, since a much larger clone is one base off. J is TRBJ2-1 and V is TRBV29-1; 13 nucleotides match TRBD2. Germline V gene data show CDR1 as SQVTM and CDR2 as ANQGSEA. The trim removed 4 bases at V and 10 bases at J, leaving 4 bases unmatched. This CDR3 contains 13 residues. In DNA form, the CDR3 reads TGCAGCGTTGCTGGACTAGCGGGAGTGGAGCAGTTCTTC. Translated: CSVAGLAGVEQFF.

Turning to this clonotype: A much bigger clone sits one base away, suggesting this may be a read error. This chain uses TRBV20-1 with TRBJ1-1, with no clear D. Germline CDR1 and CDR2: DFQATT and SNEGSKA (reference sequence). The CDR3 extends over 15 amino acids. V shed 0 bases and J shed 6 bases, with 17 bases lying between them. CDR3 protein: CSARDAGSLDSEAFF. CDR3 coding DNA: TGCAGTGCTAGAGATGCCGGGTCTCTTGACTCTGAAGCTTTCTTT.

This clonotype came up a few times. The chain couples TRBV11-2 to TRBJ2-5; 8 positions match TRBD2. This CDR3 region has 15 residues. V was clipped by 1 base and J by 5 bases; unmatched bases: 6. Per the germline V gene, CDR1 is SGHAT and CDR2 is FQNNGV. CDR3 in amino acids: CASSLVSGSFETQYF. DNA for the CDR3: TGTGCCAGCAGCTTAGTGAGCGGGAGCTTCGAGACCCAGTACTTC.

The J gene is TRBJ1-1, the V gene TRBV5-1; no reliable D call. The V end was cut by 0 bases, the J end by 7 bases, with 4 bases between. There are 11 residues in the CDR3. Germline lookup yields CDR1 SGHRS and CDR2 YFSETQ. In DNA, the CDR3 is TGCGCCAGCAGCTTGGCGGGTGAAGCTTTCTTT. This encodes CASSLAGEAFF.

DNA for the CDR3: TGTGCCTGGAGTGTAAACCCCCTGAACACTGAAGCTTTCTTT. Protein sequence: CAWSVNPLNTEAFF. The chain couples TRBV30 to TRBJ1-1; D ambiguous. The CDR3 loop spans 14 amino acids. V was cut by 0 bases and J by 0 bases, with 8 bases left in between. Germline CDR1 and CDR2: GTSNPN and SVGIG (reference sequence).

This sequence joins TRBV2 and TRBJ1-1; possibly TRBD1 for D (5 bases). The germline CDR1 and CDR2 sequences are SNHLY and FYNNEI. V lost 1 base and J 6 bases, leaving 12 bases between the germline ends. The CDR3 covers 14 residues. The CDR3 loop is CASSEVGGWPEAFF. The DNA of the CDR3 is TGTGCCAGCAGTGAAGTTGGGGGGTGGCCTGAAGCTTTCTTT.

This clonotype occurred many times. The gene calls are TRBV6-1 and TRBJ2-6; D perhaps matches TRBD1 (6 bases). Germline values: CDR1 MNHNS, CDR2 SASEGT. The CDR3 is 18 residues long. The ends were cut back, 3 bases at V and 2 bases at J, with 17 bases in the middle. CDR3 nucleotides: TGTGCCAGCAGTGACGGCCCCGTTCAGGGGACTGGGGCCAACGTCCTGACTTTC. The encoded protein is CASSDGPVQGTGANVLTF.

The chain has TRBV5-1 and TRBJ1-1, with D perhaps matching TRBD1 (6 bases). Germline V lookup: CDR1 SGHRS, CDR2 YFSETQ. V was trimmed by 0 bases and J by 2 bases, leaving 17 bases between them. The CDR3 contains 17 residues. The CDR3 sequence: CASSLEVGQGQNTEAFF. CDR3 nucleotide sequence: TGCGCCAGCAGCTTGGAGGTCGGGCAGGGGCAAAACACTGAAGCTTTCTTT.

The chain joins TRBV14 to TRBJ2-3; no clear D. CDR1 and CDR2 (germline): SGHDN, FVKESK. Trimming cost V 2 bases and J 13 bases, with 16 bases left between them. The CDR3 runs to 13 residues. CDR3 in amino acids: CASSQSGIRAEYF. CDR3 DNA sequence: TGTGCCAGCAGCCAATCTGGTATCCGGGCGGAGTATTTT. Together with reference TRBV14 and TRBJ2-3, the CDR3 gives the full variable domain: EAGVTQFPSHSVIEKGQTVTLRCDPISGHDNLYWYRRVMGKEIKFLLHFVKESKQDESGMPNNRFLAERTGGTYSTLKVQPAELEDSGVYFCASSQSGIRAEYFGPGTRLTVL.

Regarding this clonotype: It may be a read error: a sequence one base away is much more abundant. The CDR3 end shows no conserved phenylalanine or tryptophan, and so a read error is likely. The chain links TRBV14 to TRBJ1-1; 8 nucleotides agree with TRBD1. The V and J ends lost 3 bases and 5 bases, in that order; junction bases with no gene match: 5. CDR1 is SGHDN, CDR2 FVKESK, per germline. The length of the CDR3 is 14 residues. For the CDR3, the DNA is TGTGCCAGCAGCCACCAGACAGGGGTAACTGAAGCTTTCTCT. Its protein product is CASSHQTGVTEAFS.

By sample fraction, this clonotype is medium-sized. V gene TRBV5-4 combines with J gene TRBJ2-3; 14 bases line up with TRBD2. Looked up from germline, CDR1 is SGHNT and CDR2 is YYREEE (reference sequence). There are 17 residues in the CDR3. The V segment lost 0 bases and the J segment 5 bases; nucleotides outside the gene matches: 5. The CDR3: CASSLETSGRAGDTQYF. The CDR3 DNA reads as TGTGCCAGCAGCTTGGAGACTAGCGGGAGGGCCGGAGATACGCAGTATTTT.

The chain has TRBV11-3 and TRBJ2-1; D is perhaps TRBD2 (6 bases). This CDR3 spans 16 amino acids. Trimming stripped 3 bases from V and 1 base from J, with 13 bases between. Germline assignment: CDR1 SGHNT and CDR2 YENEEA. The CDR3 region has the DNA TGTGCCAGCAGCTTTCGGACTACTCCTTCCTACAATGAGCAGTTCTTC. Its translation is CASSFRTTPSYNEQFF.

Concerning this clonotype: One base away lies a much larger clone, so this may be a sequencing read error. This chain uses TRBV7-2 with TRBJ1-1; a possible D gene is TRBD1 (5 bases). The CDR3 extends over 14 amino acids. The V and J ends lost 11 bases and 6 bases respectively, with 22 bases between them. CDR1 and CDR2 (germline): SGHTA, FQGNSA. The DNA of the CDR3 is TGTGCCTTGAGGGTGGCGGGGGATCTCCCTGAAGCTTTCTTT. Amino acids: CALRVAGDLPEAFF.

This clonotype was counted only a few times. The rearrangement uses TRBV29-1 and TRBJ2-5; a possible D gene is TRBD1 (5 bases). The V gene lost 6 bases and the J gene lost 4 bases, with 12 bases spanning the gap. CDR1 and CDR2 (germline): SQVTM, ANQGSEA. The CDR3 covers 12 residues. The CDR3 spells CSVVDRRETQYF. As DNA, the CDR3 is TGCAGCGTCGTTGACAGAAGAGAGACCCAGTACTTC.

Many counts were recorded for this clonotype. The chain carries TRBV29-1 and TRBJ2-1; perhaps TRBD1 as D (5 bases). Germline CDR1 and CDR2: SQVTM and ANQGSEA. The V gene lost 7 bases and the J gene lost 7 bases, with 17 bases spanning the gap. This CDR3 is 13 amino acids long. This CDR3 is CSACLGDRNEQFF. The CDR3 DNA follows: TGCAGCGCCTGCCTAGGGGATCGGAATGAGCAGTTCTTC.

The genes are TRBV3-1 and TRBJ1-2; D might be TRBD1 (6 bases). Trimming left V 3 bases short and J 4 bases short, with 15 bases between. The CDR3 loop spans 15 amino acids. CDR1 is LGHDT, CDR2 YNNKEL, per germline (reference sequence). CDR3: CASSHQGIGGYGYTF. In DNA form, the CDR3 reads TGTGCCAGCAGCCACCAGGGGATTGGTGGCTATGGCTACACCTTC.

In DNA form, the CDR3 reads TGTGCCAGCAGCTTAGAATCAGGGGAAGAGACCCAGTACTTC. This sequence encodes CASSLESGEETQYF. This chain links TRBV7-3 with TRBJ2-5; a possible D gene is TRBD1 (6 bases). The V gene's germline CDR1 is SGHTA and CDR2 FQGTGA. Trimming removed 2 bases from V and 3 bases from J, with 10 bases in between. CDR3 length equals 14 residues.